Presented here are 24 T cell receptor beta chains from one specimen sequenced in a study of blood T cell repertoires in COVID-19. Some clones are missing from TCRdb's copy, which holds only in-frame ones; the method was immunoSEQ multiplex PCR. The sample shows 160,000 or so clones, around 84% of them seen only once. The sequencing sample was made of peripheral blood. The source is a woman older than 75 with acute or convalescent COVID-19.

V is TRBV27 and J is TRBJ2-2; 10 bases are shared with TRBD1. CDR1 is MNHEY, CDR2 SMNVEV, per germline (reference sequence). With 6 bases clipped from V and 5 bases from J, the junction kept 21 bases outside the gene matches. The CDR3 spans 20 residues. DNA for the CDR3: TGTGCCAGCAGACCTAGACGACCGACAGGGGGCGTAAGATCGACCGGGGAGCTGTTTTTT. Translation gives CASRPRRPTGGVRSTGELFF.

This clone is a singleton in its sample. The chain has TRBV6-5 and TRBJ1-1, with 8 bases aligning to TRBD1. Germline V gene sequence: CDR1 MNHEY, CDR2 SVGAGI. The CDR3 spans 14 residues. Trimming took 10 bases from V and 2 from J; bases not matched to a gene: 9. For the CDR3, the DNA is TGTGCCACCAGATTGACAGGGGTTAACACTGAAGCTTTCTTT. Translation gives CATRLTGVNTEAFF.

This clone was seen a handful of times. The chain links TRBV6-5 to TRBJ1-2; D might be TRBD1 (5 bases). The germline V and J ends were trimmed by 2 bases and 7 bases, with 14 bases remaining between them. The CDR3 length is 14 residues. The germline CDR1 and CDR2 sequences are MNHEY and SVGAGI. The CDR3 here is CASSYDSQLAGYTF. CDR3 DNA sequence: TGTGCCAGCAGTTACGACAGCCAACTAGCTGGCTACACCTTC.

J is TRBJ2-7 and V is TRBV28; TRBD2 agrees at 8 bases. V was pared by 6 bases and J by 4 bases, with 8 bases of the junction left unmatched. CDR3 length: 14 amino acids. Germline V gene data show CDR1 as MDHEN and CDR2 as SYDVKM. This CDR3 is CASRTGLGLYEQYF. The DNA of the CDR3 is TGTGCCAGCAGGACGGGACTAGGCCTTTACGAGCAGTACTTC.

This chain joins TRBV28 and TRBJ1-1, with TRBD1 matching over 7 bases. There are 13 residues in the CDR3. Trimming removed 6 bases from V and 6 bases from J; junction bases left unmatched: 7. Germline CDR1 reads MDHEN; CDR2 reads SYDVKM. The CDR3 region is CASRLGQVPEAFF. The CDR3 nucleotides read TGTGCCAGCAGATTAGGACAGGTCCCTGAAGCTTTCTTT.

The gene calls are TRBV28 and TRBJ1-5; D might be TRBD1 (6 bases). Trimming removed 6 bases at V and 0 bases at J, with 12 bases between. The CDR3 consists of 15 residues. CDR1 is MDHEN and CDR2 is SYDVKM in the germline V gene. CDR3 DNA: TGTGCCAGCAGGCTCAGGGGCGATAGCAATCAGCCCCAGCATTTT. Protein: CASRLRGDSNQPQHF.

The V gene is TRBV5-5, the J gene TRBJ1-3; D is ambiguous. V lost 4 bases and J 2 bases, leaving 10 bases between the germline ends. The CDR3 is 14 amino acids. Germline CDR1 reads SGHKS; CDR2 reads YYEKEE (reference sequence). The CDR3 region is CASSRDIPGNTIYF. The CDR3 DNA is TGTGCCAGCAGCCGAGATATCCCTGGAAACACCATATATTTT.

The J gene is TRBJ1-5, the V gene TRBV2; TRBD1 agrees at 9 bases. CDR1 is SNHLY and CDR2 is FYNNEI in the germline V gene. With V trimmed by 5 bases and J by 5 bases, 7 bases remained unmatched. The CDR3 extends over 15 amino acids. The CDR3 here is CASSPLQGAHQPQHF. The CDR3, as DNA: TGTGCCAGCAGTCCATTACAGGGGGCACATCAGCCCCAGCATTTT.

This clone was observed a few times. Other nucleotide sequences from this sample produce the same CDR3. The V and J genes are TRBV7-3 and TRBJ2-1; 7 nucleotides align to TRBD2. The CDR3 spans 13 residues. CDR1 and CDR2 from the germline V gene are SGHTA and FQGTGA. V shed 0 bases, J shed 9 bases, and the junction held 2 bases outside the gene matches. The CDR3 sequence: CASSLTGGSEQFF. The CDR3 DNA sequence: TGTGCCAGCAGCTTAACGGGAGGGAGTGAGCAGTTCTTC.

This clone has just a few counts. The V and J genes are TRBV28 and TRBJ1-4; no firm D call. From germline, CDR1 is MDHEN and CDR2 SYDVKM. The CDR3 consists of 14 residues. The V gene lost 5 bases and the J gene lost 4 bases, with 11 bases spanning the gap. The CDR3 sequence is CASSPFSGNEKLFF. CDR3 nucleotides: TGTGCCAGCAGTCCCTTTTCGGGTAATGAAAAACTGTTTTTT.

The rearrangement links TRBV28 to TRBJ2-1, with TRBD2 matching 10 bases. Germline CDR1 and CDR2: MDHEN and SYDVKM. This CDR3 has 15 amino acids. V gave up 5 bases and J gave up 8 bases; unmatched junction bases: 9. The CDR3 coding sequence is TGTGCCAGCAGTCCGCTAGCGGGAGAGGCTGATGAGCAGTTCTTC. It specifies CASSPLAGEADEQFF.

V usage is TRBV19 and J usage is TRBJ2-7; D uncertain. Germline V gene lookup returns CDR1 LNHDA and CDR2 SQIVND (reference sequence). This CDR3 has 13 residues. Trimming took off 3 bases at V and 5 bases at J, with 11 bases between the two ends. The CDR3 coding sequence is TGTGCCAGTAGTATGACTTGGGTGAACGAGCAGTACTTC. As protein: CASSMTWVNEQYF. Full variable domain (rest looked up from reference TRBV19 and TRBJ2-7): DGGITQSPKYLFRKEGQNVTLSCEQNLNHDAMYWYRQDPGQGLRLIYYSQIVNDFQKGDIAEGYSVSREKKESFPLTVTSAQKNPTAFYLCASSMTWVNEQYFGPGTRLTVT.

This clone was detected only a few times. The CDR3 protein is CASSQGGTTNEKLFF. The CDR3 DNA sequence: TGCGCCAGCAGCCAAGGCGGAACAACTAATGAAAAACTGTTTTTT. The gene calls are TRBV4-1 and TRBJ1-4, with D uncertain. Germline values: CDR1 MGHRA, CDR2 YSYEKL. Trimming stripped 1 base from V and 0 bases from J, with 6 bases between. The CDR3 sequence is 15 residues long.

This chain uses TRBV5-4 with TRBJ2-2; D call uncertain. This CDR3 has 15 residues. CDR1 and CDR2 (germline): SGHNT, YYREEE (reference sequence). V dropped 0 bases and J dropped 0 bases, with 6 bases sitting between them. The CDR3 sequence: CASSLGAANTGELFF. CDR3 sequence (DNA): TGTGCCAGCAGCTTGGGGGCAGCGAACACCGGGGAGCTGTTTTTT.

This chain links TRBV24-1 with TRBJ2-1; 8 nucleotides agree with TRBD2. The CDR3 sequence is 17 residues long. CDR1 is KGHDR, CDR2 SFDVKD, per germline. J gave up 9 bases and V 3 bases, and 15 bases lay outside the gene matches. CDR3 region: CATSDAGLAKGSSEQFF. In DNA form, the CDR3 reads TGTGCCACCAGTGATGCCGGACTAGCTAAAGGATCTAGTGAGCAGTTCTTC.

Only a few counts were recorded for this clone. The rearrangement uses TRBV4-1 and TRBJ1-2; no clear D. This CDR3 has 13 residues. CDR1 and CDR2 (germline): MGHRA, YSYEKL. V lost 4 bases and J 8 bases, leaving 14 bases between the germline ends. The CDR3 loop reads CASSPLLRGGYTF. CDR3 in DNA: TGCGCCAGCAGCCCTCTCCTCCGGGGAGGCTACACCTTC.

V gene TRBV30 combines with J gene TRBJ1-1, with D perhaps TRBD1 (6 bases). CDR1 and CDR2 from the germline V gene are GTSNPN and SVGIG (reference sequence). This CDR3 is 13 amino acids long. Trimming pared 4 bases from V and 0 bases from J, leaving 9 bases between. CDR3 coding DNA: TGTGCCTGGAAAAGGGGGATGAACACTGAAGCTTTCTTT. This gives the protein CAWKRGMNTEAFF. The full variable domain, rest sourced from reference TRBV30 and TRBJ1-1, is SQTIHQWPATLVQPVGSPLSLECTVEGTSNPNLYWYRQAAGRGLQLLFYSVGIGQISSEVPQNLSASRPQDRQFILSSKKLLLSDSGFYLCAWKRGMNTEAFFGQGTRLTVV.

The rearrangement uses TRBV9 and TRBJ1-5, with TRBD1 matching 7 bases. The germline gives CDR1 SGDLS, CDR2 YYNGEE. This CDR3 contains 14 residues. Germline trimming cut 6 bases from V and 5 bases from J; bases unmatched to any gene: 8. The CDR3 DNA follows: TGTGCCAGCAACACAGGGGACACTGATCAGCCCCAGCATTTT. Encoded protein: CASNTGDTDQPQHF.

This clone appeared once. The V call is TRBV5-1, the J call TRBJ1-2, with 10 bases that match TRBD1. The CDR3 spans 15 residues. Germline values: CDR1 SGHRS, CDR2 YFSETQ. The V and J ends lost 2 bases and 3 bases, in that order; junction bases with no gene match: 4. CDR3 sequence reads: CASSFGTGVDYGYTF. As DNA, the CDR3 is TGCGCCAGCAGCTTCGGGACAGGGGTCGACTATGGCTACACCTTC.

This chain joins TRBV28 and TRBJ1-5; TRBD1 matches at 7 bases. Trimming at V came to 2 bases and at J to 0 bases, leaving 7 bases not matched to a gene. The CDR3 runs 17 residues. Germline V gene lookup returns CDR1 MDHEN and CDR2 SYDVKM. The CDR3 loop reads CASSLGGQLYSNQPQHF. The CDR3 bases are TGTGCCAGCAGTTTAGGGGGACAGCTGTATAGCAATCAGCCCCAGCATTTT.

This clone was observed once. V is TRBV18 and J is TRBJ2-6; tentatively, D is TRBD1 (5 bases). Germline assignment: CDR1 KGHSH and CDR2 LQKENI. V lost 3 bases and J lost 1, with 7 bases in between. The CDR3 contains 15 residues. The CDR3 sequence: CASSPQGSGANVLTF. The DNA for the CDR3 is TGTGCCAGCTCACCGCAGGGATCTGGGGCCAACGTCCTGACTTTC. Full variable domain (outside the CDR3, taken from reference TRBV18 and TRBJ2-6): NAGVMQNPRHLVRRRGQEARLRCSPMKGHSHVYWYRQLPEEGLKFMVYLQKENIIDESGMPKERFSAEFPKEGPSILRIQQVVRGDSAAYFCASSPQGSGANVLTFGAGSRLTVL.

The rearrangement joins TRBV19 to TRBJ2-1; maybe TRBD1 (6 bases). The CDR3 totals 14 residues. Per germline, CDR1 LNHDA and CDR2 SQIVND (reference sequence). Trimming removed 8 bases from V and 9 bases from J, with 20 bases in between. In DNA, the CDR3 is TGTGCCAGTGCCCAGAAGGCCCAGGGGAGTGAGCAGTTCTTC. Translated, it gives CASAQKAQGSEQFF.

The J gene is TRBJ2-1, the V gene TRBV3-1 (or the pseudogene TRBV3-2); TRBD2 aligns across 10 bases. The CDR3 runs to 15 residues. CDR1 is LGHDT, CDR2 YNNKEL, per germline (reference sequence). V shed 4 bases and J 6 bases; nucleotides not matched to a gene: 6. CDR3 amino acids: CASSPTSGTFNEQFF. CDR3 DNA: TGTGCCAGCAGCCCTACTAGCGGGACCTTCAATGAGCAGTTCTTC.

The rearrangement joins TRBV6-6 to TRBJ2-7, with 7 bases that match TRBD1. This CDR3 has 16 amino acids. CDR1 MNHNY and CDR2 SVGAGI come from the germline V gene (reference sequence). V shed 10 bases and J 2 bases; nucleotides not matched to a gene: 17. CDR3 region: CATTRKLDRVPYEQYF. The CDR3 DNA follows: TGTGCCACCACGCGAAAACTAGACAGGGTACCCTACGAGCAGTACTTC.